The 19 T cell receptor beta chains given below trace back to one sample, sequenced in a study of control samples from healthy donors and cancer patients. Data came from immunoSEQ multiplex PCR; TCRdb stores just in-frame clones and leaves some out. Of 130,000 or so clones in the sample, 75% to 95% were seen once. The sequenced sample consisted of blood. The receptors shown here come from a man in his forties or fifties in good health.

This clone was observed a single time. CDR3 protein: CASSQDRGRGNTDTQYF. CDR3 nucleotide sequence: TGTGCCAGCAGCCAAGATCGTGGGCGGGGGAACACAGATACGCAGTATTTT. The J gene is TRBJ2-3, the V gene TRBV4-2; TRBD2 agrees at 7 bases. J was trimmed by 2 bases and V by 0 bases; bases with no gene match: 8. Germline-derived CDR1 and CDR2 are LGHNA and YNFKEQ. The CDR3 is made up of 17 amino acids.

The V gene is TRBV5-1, the J gene TRBJ2-1; D remains ambiguous. The V end lost 0 bases, the J end lost 10 bases, and 11 bases lay between the germline ends. The germline CDR1 and CDR2 sequences are SGHRS and YFSETQ. This CDR3 has 13 amino acids. This CDR3 is CASSLEAFGEQFF. DNA of the CDR3: TGCGCCAGCAGCTTGGAAGCTTTCGGCGAGCAGTTCTTC.

The V and J genes are TRBV6-6 and TRBJ2-5; TRBD1 matches at 9 bases. The ends lost 6 bases at V and 2 bases at J; junction bases unmatched: 4. Looked up from germline, CDR1 is MNHNY and CDR2 is SVGAGI (reference sequence). The CDR3 is made up of 14 amino acids. The CDR3 coding sequence is TGTGCCAGCAGGAAAGACAGGGGGCAAGAGACCCAGTACTTC. Residues: CASRKDRGQETQYF.

The chain recombines TRBV9 with TRBJ2-7, with 10 nucleotides matching TRBD1. Germline trimming cut 3 bases from V and 4 bases from J; bases unmatched to any gene: 10. Per the germline V gene, CDR1 is SGDLS and CDR2 is YYNGEE. This CDR3 contains 16 residues. CDR3 region: CASSAGWGQGLYEQYF. CDR3 sequence (DNA): TGTGCCAGCAGCGCCGGTTGGGGACAGGGGCTTTACGAGCAGTACTTC.

In DNA form, the CDR3 reads TGCGCCAGCAGCCAACCCGACTCCGGAAACACCATATATTTT. This translates into CASSQPDSGNTIYF. This chain uses TRBV4-1 with TRBJ1-3; no definite D call. The length of the CDR3 is 14 residues. V was cut by 2 bases and J by 4 bases, with 9 bases left in between. Per the germline V gene, CDR1 is MGHRA and CDR2 is YSYEKL.

The chain has TRBV19 and TRBJ2-5, with 10 positions matching TRBD1. The CDR3 length is 17 residues. The germline CDR1 and CDR2 sequences are LNHDA and SQIVND (reference sequence). J lost 5 bases, V lost 4 bases, and 13 bases had no gene match. For the CDR3, the DNA is TGTGCCAGTAGTACCAAACCGGGACAGGGGATTCTGGAGACCCAGTACTTC. It specifies CASSTKPGQGILETQYF.

J is TRBJ1-3 and V is TRBV19, with a possible D match to TRBD1 (6 bases). This CDR3 spans 15 amino acids. Trimming stripped 4 bases from V and 2 bases from J, with 12 bases between. Germline V gene lookup returns CDR1 LNHDA and CDR2 SQIVND (reference sequence). The CDR3 region has the DNA TGTGCCAGTAGTAACCGGGACACACCTGGAAACACCATATATTTT. It translates to CASSNRDTPGNTIYF.

A few counts support this clone. CDR3 protein: CASSTGTSGGETQYF. DNA for the CDR3: TGTGCCAGTAGTACAGGGACTAGCGGGGGGGAGACCCAGTACTTC. V usage is TRBV19 and J usage is TRBJ2-5, with 15 nucleotides matching TRBD2. CDR3 length equals 15 residues. With V trimmed by 4 bases and J by 5 bases, 2 bases remained unmatched. Germline-derived CDR1 and CDR2 are LNHDA and SQIVND (reference sequence).

The chain employs TRBV19 and TRBJ2-1; D gene ambiguous. The CDR3 runs to 13 residues. V gave up 2 bases and J gave up 7 bases, with 9 bases separating them. Looked up from germline, CDR1 is LNHDA and CDR2 is SQIVND (reference sequence). CDR3 amino acids: CASSISVVNEQFF. The CDR3 nucleotides read TGTGCCAGTAGTATAAGCGTAGTAAATGAGCAGTTCTTC.

In DNA form, the CDR3 reads TGTGCCTGGAGCGCTTACAGGGAAACTGAAGCTTTCTTT. It translates to CAWSAYRETEAFF. This chain connects TRBV30 to TRBJ1-1, with D possibly TRBD1 on 6 matching bases. Per the germline V gene, CDR1 is GTSNPN and CDR2 is SVGIG (reference sequence). There are 13 residues in the CDR3. Deletions cut 3 bases from V and 5 bases from J, with 13 bases between.

V usage is TRBV7-3 and J usage is TRBJ2-1, with D tentatively TRBD2 (6 bases). Trimming took 2 bases from V and 8 from J, leaving 13 bases between them. Germline-derived CDR1 and CDR2 are SGHTA and FQGTGA. CDR3 length: 14 residues. The CDR3 sequence: CASSLGHGGDEQFF. The CDR3, as DNA: TGTGCCAGCAGCTTAGGGCACGGCGGGGATGAGCAGTTCTTC.

About this clone itself: Relative to the germline gene, one junction end is altered; a read error may explain this. The chain combines TRBV5-1 with TRBJ2-1; D tentatively reads TRBD1 or TRBD2 (5 bases each). The CDR3 has 15 residues. Germline V gene lookup returns CDR1 SGHRS and CDR2 YFSETQ. Here the CDR3 reads CASSLAVGAYNEQFF. The CDR3 DNA is TGCGCCAGCAGTTTGGCTGTGGGGGCCTACAATGAGCAGTTCTTC. Supplemented by reference TRBV5-1 and TRBJ2-1, the full variable domain reads KAGVTQTPRYLIKTRGQQVTLSCSPISGHRSVSWYQQTPGQGLQFLFEYFSETQRNKGNFPGRFSGRQFSNSRSEMNVSTLELGDSALYLCASSLAVGAYNEQFFGPGTRLTVL.

This chain connects TRBV3-1 (or the pseudogene TRBV3-2) to TRBJ2-1; TRBD2 matches at 9 bases. The V and J ends lost 3 bases and 6 bases, in that order; junction bases with no gene match: 6. Germline-derived CDR1 and CDR2 are LGHDT and YNNKEL (reference sequence). The length of the CDR3 is 15 residues. The CDR3 nucleotides are TGTGCCAGCAGCCAGGCGGCGGGGGGGCCCAATGAGCAGTTCTTC. Protein product: CASSQAAGGPNEQFF.

V is TRBV10-3 and J is TRBJ2-3, with TRBD2 matching 8 bases. There are 17 residues in the CDR3. The ends lost 2 bases at V and 2 bases at J; junction bases unmatched: 9. Germline V gene data show CDR1 as ENHRY and CDR2 as SYGVKD. Here the CDR3 DNA reads TGTGCCATCAGTGAGGGGAGGAGCGGGGGAGTCACAGATACGCAGTATTTT. It yields the protein CAISEGRSGGVTDTQYF.

This clone was seen just once. The rearrangement uses TRBV2 and TRBJ1-2; 8 bases align to TRBD1. Germline V CDR1 and CDR2: SNHLY, FYNNEI. V trimming: 6 bases; J trimming: 0 bases; junction bases outside the gene matches: 3. The length of the CDR3 is 14 residues. DNA of the CDR3: TGTGCCAGCAGAACAGGGGGGGCTAACTATGGCTACACCTTC. This gives the protein CASRTGGANYGYTF.

The rearrangement joins TRBV7-8 to TRBJ2-5; maybe TRBD2 (5 bases). The germline V and J ends were trimmed by 5 bases and 5 bases, with 6 bases remaining between them. CDR1 is SGHVS and CDR2 is FQNEAQ in the germline V gene. This CDR3 is 11 amino acids long. The CDR3 reads CASSGEETQYF. The CDR3 DNA sequence: TGTGCCAGCAGCGGGGAGGAGACCCAGTACTTC.

The chain couples TRBV5-1 to TRBJ2-7, with TRBD1 matching 10 bases. Germline CDR1 reads SGHRS; CDR2 reads YFSETQ. The V gene end was trimmed by 1 base and the J gene end by 3 bases; junction bases not matched to a gene: 4. This CDR3 contains 15 residues. This chain's CDR3 is CASSLRGQGIYEQYF. The CDR3 nucleotides read TGCGCCAGCAGCTTGCGGGGACAGGGGATCTACGAGCAGTACTTC.

The chain combines TRBV18 with TRBJ2-5; 9 bases fit TRBD2. V shed 3 bases, J shed 0 bases, and the junction held 2 bases outside the gene matches. The CDR3 totals 15 residues. CDR1 is KGHSH, CDR2 LQKENI, per germline. The CDR3 reads CASSPASGNQETQYF. In nucleotides, the CDR3 is TGTGCCAGCTCACCGGCTAGCGGGAACCAAGAGACCCAGTACTTC.

The rearrangement links TRBV29-1 to TRBJ2-7, with D uncertain. The germline V and J ends were trimmed by 7 bases and 3 bases, with 13 bases remaining between them. Per the germline V gene, CDR1 is SQVTM and CDR2 is ANQGSEA. The CDR3 consists of 12 residues. The CDR3 protein is CSASGRSYEQYF. CDR3 nucleotides: TGCAGCGCTTCAGGACGGAGCTACGAGCAGTACTTC.